The rows below give T cell receptor beta chains drawn from one sample of a study of blood T cell repertoires in COVID-19. Assay used: immunoSEQ multiplex PCR; TCRdb lists only in-frame clones, some missing. Counted here are some 170,000 clones, 90% occurring once; the ten biggest clones make up roughly a sixth. The sequencing sample was made of peripheral blood. The receptor source for this set is a man aged 60-69 years with active or convalescent COVID-19. Both conserved end residues are part of each CDR3. Fields, in order: V gene, J gene, CDR3 protein.

TRBV14	TRBJ1-2	CASSQGQFYGYTF
TRBV10-2	TRBJ2-5	CAAGALQETQYF
TRBV19	TRBJ2-1	CATLTGGGPLSYNEQFF
TRBV6-5	TRBJ2-3	CASGWAHSDTQYF
TRBV5-1	TRBJ2-3	CASSLYPRVNTDTQYF
TRBV5-4	TRBJ2-1	CASGSPGVEQFF
TRBV7-2	TRBJ1-2	CASSFISKPSGYTF
TRBV6-2/TRBV6-3	TRBJ1-1	CASSFERGPTTTEAFF
TRBV11-1	TRBJ2-1	CASSRTRGTYNEQFF
TRBV7-2	TRBJ1-4	CASSLAGTGSEKLFF
TRBV6-5	TRBJ1-5	CASAGGLRNQPQHF
TRBV18	TRBJ2-5	CASSVPKGLAGKETQYF
TRBV30	TRBJ2-3	CAWSPSTDTQYF
TRBV3-1/TRBV3-2	TRBJ2-5	CASSQGPLIRRGRAHETQYF
TRBV7-9	TRBJ1-3	CASSPQGRSSGNTIYF
TRBV18	TRBJ1-1	CASSPQGQLNTEAFF
TRBV11-2	TRBJ1-1	CASSKGTGTVNTEAFF
TRBV9	TRBJ2-3	CASSVASSLLLGTDTQYF
TRBV6-1	TRBJ1-1	CASSERGNTEAFF
TRBV27	TRBJ2-7	CASSLQKGQSTYEQYF
TRBV27	TRBJ2-5	CASSLQIGETQYF
TRBV5-1	TRBJ2-3	CASSLGQGSDTQYF
TRBV5-1	TRBJ1-2	CASSLVQGGFDGYTF
TRBV19	TRBJ2-7	CASSTGTGVGSYEQYF
TRBV18	TRBJ1-2	CASSPQGQGSNYGYTF
TRBV6-5	TRBJ2-7	CASSRDSGPYEQYF
TRBV19	TRBJ1-5	CASSIRRQGVSNQPQHF
TRBV11-2	TRBJ2-7	CASSTDRTSYEQYF
TRBV10-3	TRBJ1-1	CAISERSRTGGTEAFF
TRBV29-1	TRBJ2-7	CSVHGVGEQYF
TRBV4-1	TRBJ1-3	CASSQELQGGNTIYF
TRBV7-8	TRBJ1-4	CASSLAGAPGNEKLFF
TRBV9	TRBJ2-1	CASSVNGRDYNEQFF
TRBV3-1/TRBV3-2	TRBJ2-3	CASSQRIAGGPDTQYF
TRBV18	TRBJ1-4	CASSPFPGDNEKLFF
TRBV28	TRBJ2-7	CASSLFSSGSYEQYF
TRBV4-1	TRBJ1-2	CASSQDLMMTGIHYGYTF
TRBV19	TRBJ1-5	CASSIQGVGNQPQHF
TRBV25-1	TRBJ2-7	CASSPGGTTLAVLYF
TRBV30	TRBJ1-1	CALERGGGTEAFF
TRBV12-3/TRBV12-4	TRBJ1-1	CASSLVVRRAFF
TRBV7-8	TRBJ2-7	CASSSRDRVPNGQYF
TRBV20-1	TRBJ1-1	CSASLTPGQGMNTEAFF
TRBV7-2	TRBJ1-1	CASSFPLDRVFF
TRBV6-1	TRBJ2-7	CASSEPGTVLYEQYF
TRBV5-1	TRBJ2-3	CASSLGQDITDTQYF
TRBV2	TRBJ1-6	CASNSDENSPLHF
TRBV5-6	TRBJ2-1	CASSLTQEQFF
TRBV7-9	TRBJ1-2	CASSISQGGYTF
TRBV18	TRBJ2-3	CASSPLAGGLTDTQYF
TRBV18	TRBJ1-1	CASSPREGKNTEAFF
TRBV4-2	TRBJ2-3	CASSQFPGQAADTQYF
TRBV5-1	TRBJ1-1	CASRRQMNTEAFF